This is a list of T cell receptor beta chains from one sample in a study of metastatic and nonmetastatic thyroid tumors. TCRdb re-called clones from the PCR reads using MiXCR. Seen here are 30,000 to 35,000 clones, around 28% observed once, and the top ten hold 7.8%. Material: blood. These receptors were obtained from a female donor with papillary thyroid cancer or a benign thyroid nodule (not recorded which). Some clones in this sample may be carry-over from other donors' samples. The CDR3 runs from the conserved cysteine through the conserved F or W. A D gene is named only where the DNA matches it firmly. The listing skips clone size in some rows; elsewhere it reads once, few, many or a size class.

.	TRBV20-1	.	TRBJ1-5	TGCAGTGCCCAACACCTGGACATAAATCAGCCCCAGCATTTT	CSAQHLDINQPQHF
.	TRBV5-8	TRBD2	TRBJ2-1	TGTGCCAGCAGCCGGGGACTAGCGGGGAACAATGAGCAGCTCTTC	CASSRGLAGNNEQLF
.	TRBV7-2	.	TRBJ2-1	TGTGCCAGCAGCTTAGCTGGGTGGTCCTCCTACAATGAGCAGTTCTTC	CASSLAGWSSYNEQFF
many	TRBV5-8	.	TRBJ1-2	TGTGCCAGCGGGGCGGCCGGTGGCTATGGCTACACCTTC	CASGAAGGYGYTF
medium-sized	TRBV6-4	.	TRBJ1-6	TGTGCCAGCAGCGGGGGCGAAAATTCACCCCTCCACTTT	CASSGGENSPLHF
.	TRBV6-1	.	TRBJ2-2	TGTGCCAGCAGTGACAGGGTGGCCGGGGAGCTGTTTTTT	CASSDRVAGELFF
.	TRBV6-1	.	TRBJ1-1	TGTGCCAGCGACAGAGGGGGGGTTGGCCTCGGCACTGAAGCTTTCTTT	CASDRGGVGLGTEAFF
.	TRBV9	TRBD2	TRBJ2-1	TGTGCCAGCAGCGTAGTGGCTAGCGGGGAGGGCAATGAGCAGTTCTTC	CASSVVASGEGNEQFF
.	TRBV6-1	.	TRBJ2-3	TGTGCCAGCAGTCCCGACGAAGGGTGGGAGCAGTATTTT	CASSPDEGWEQYF
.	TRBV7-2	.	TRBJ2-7	TGTGCCAGCAGCGCTCCCTCCAGTAAGGTGCAGTACTTC	CASSAPSSKVQYF
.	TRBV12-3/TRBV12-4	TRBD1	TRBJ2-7	TGTGCCAGCAGTGACAGGGTCGAGGAGTACTTC	CASSDRVEEYF
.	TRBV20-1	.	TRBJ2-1	TGCAGTGCTTACGCTCACCAAAATTACAATGAGCAGTTCTTC	CSAYAHQNYNEQFF
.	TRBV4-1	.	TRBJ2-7	TGCGCCAGCAGCCAAGGGGAGGCAGTCTACGCGCAGTACTTC	CASSQGEAVYAQYF
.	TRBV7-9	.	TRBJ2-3	TGTGCCACCAGCGTTCCAGGGGACACAGATACGCAGTATTTT	CATSVPGDTDTQYF
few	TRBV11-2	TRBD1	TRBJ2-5	TGTGCCAGCAGCTTAGGGGGACAGGTAATACAAGAGACCCAGTACTTC	CASSLGGQVIQETQYF
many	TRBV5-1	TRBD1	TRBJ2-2	TGCGCCAGCAGCTTGGGCAGGGGGCCAACCGGGGAGCTGTTTTTT	CASSLGRGPTGELFF
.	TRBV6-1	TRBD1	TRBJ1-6	TGTGCCAGCAGTCCTACAGGGGCTAGGAATTCACCCCTCCACTTT	CASSPTGARNSPLHF
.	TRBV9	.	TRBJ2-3	TGTGCCAGCATCGTACTCTCTAGCTGGACAGATACGCAGTATTTT	CASIVLSSWTDTQYF
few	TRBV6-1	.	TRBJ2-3	TGTGCCAGCAGTGATTCGGATACCACAGATACGCAGTATTTT	CASSDSDTTDTQYF
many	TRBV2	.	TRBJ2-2	TGTGCCAGCAAGAGATACCCCGGGGAGCTGTTTTTT	CASKRYPGELFF
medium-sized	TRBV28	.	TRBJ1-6	TGTGCCAGCGGGGTAGGGGGTAATTCACCCCTCCACTTT	CASGVGGNSPLHF
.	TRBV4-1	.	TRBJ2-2	TGCGCCAGCAGCCCCGGGAGAGGACAGACATCGGGGGAGGTGTTTTTT	CASSPGRGQTSGEVFF
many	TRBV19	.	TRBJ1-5	TGTGCCAGTAGTATAGCCTCCTGGGCGGACAATCAGCCCCAGCATTTT	CASSIASWADNQPQHF
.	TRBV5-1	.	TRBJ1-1	TGCGCCAGCAGCTCGAGGGTGGTCACTGAAGCTTTCTTT	CASSSRVVTEAFF
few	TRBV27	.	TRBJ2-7	TGTGCCAGCAGTACAGGTTACGCCTACGATCAGTACTTC	CASSTGYAYDQYF
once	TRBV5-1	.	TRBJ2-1	TGCGCCAGCACCTCAGACAGGAGCGGGTCCGCCTACAATGAGCAGTTCTTC	CASTSDRSGSAYNEQFF
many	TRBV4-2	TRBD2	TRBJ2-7	TGTGCCAGCAGCCAAGATAGCGGGCCGACCTACGAGCAGTACTTC	CASSQDSGPTYEQYF
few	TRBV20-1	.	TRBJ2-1	TGCAGTGCTAGATCCGGTAGTGGGTACTACAATGAGCAGTTCTTC	CSARSGSGYYNEQFF
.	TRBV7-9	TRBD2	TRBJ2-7	TGTGCCAGCAGCACTAGCGGGACCTACGAGCAGTACTTC	CASSTSGTYEQYF
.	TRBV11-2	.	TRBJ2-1	TGTGGCAGCAGCCGCAGGGGGGGGGCCCCTATCAATGAGCAGTTCTTC	CGSSRRGGAPINEQFF
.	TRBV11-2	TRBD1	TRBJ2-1	TGTGCCAGCAGCTTAGGATATTATGAGTTAAGGGGACAGCGTCTGAATGAGCAGTTCTTC	CASSLGYYELRGQRLNEQFF
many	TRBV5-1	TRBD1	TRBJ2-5	TGCGCCAGCAGCCAGGCCGGGACAGGGGGAGAGACCCAGTACTTC	CASSQAGTGGETQYF
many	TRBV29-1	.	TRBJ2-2	TGCAGCGTTGATTTGGGGTACACCGGGGAGCTGTTTTTT	CSVDLGYTGELFF
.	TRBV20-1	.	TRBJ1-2	TGCAGTGCAAGAACCCGCGCGCCGGGCTATGGCTTCACCTTC	CSARTRAPGYGFTF
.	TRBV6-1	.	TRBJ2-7	TGTGCCAGCATGGGGAGCAGGGCTTACGAGAAGTACTTC	CASMGSRAYEKYF
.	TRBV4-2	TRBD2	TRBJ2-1	TGTGCCAGCAGCCAAGGGGCTAGCGGAGACAATGAGCAGTTCTTC	CASSQGASGDNEQFF
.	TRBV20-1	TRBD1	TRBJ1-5	TGCAGTGCACCCGTGACAGGGAGGTCAAGCAATCAGCCCCAGCATTTT	CSAPVTGRSSNQPQHF
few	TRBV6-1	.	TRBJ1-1	TGTGCCAGCAATCTTAACGGTCTTGAAGCTTTCTTT	CASNLNGLEAFF
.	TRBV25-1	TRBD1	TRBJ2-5	TGTGCCACTCCGACAGGGGCATGGGAGACCCAGTACTTC	CATPTGAWETQYF
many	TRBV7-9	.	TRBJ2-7	TGTGCCAGCAGCTTTGGTGGCAGCCAAGGGGACTACGAGCAGTACTTC	CASSFGGSQGDYEQYF
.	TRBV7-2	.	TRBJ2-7	TGTGCCAGCAGCTTAGGACAGGTGATCGCCTACGAGCAGTACTTC	CASSLGQVIAYEQYF
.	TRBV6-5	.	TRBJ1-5	TGTGCCAGCAGTTACTCGAAACAACAGCCCCAGCATTTT	CASSYSKQQPQHF
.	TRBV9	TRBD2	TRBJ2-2	TGTGCCAGCACCCGTAGCGGGAGGGTTGTCCGGGAGCTGTTTTTT	CASTRSGRVVRELFF
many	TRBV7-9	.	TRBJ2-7	TGTGCCAGCAGGGCGGGCCCGGGTTCCTACGAGCAGTACTTC	CASRAGPGSYEQYF
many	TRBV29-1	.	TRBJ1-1	TGCAGCGAGTTGCCGAAGGGAGGATATGACACTGAAGCTTTCTTT	CSELPKGGYDTEAFF
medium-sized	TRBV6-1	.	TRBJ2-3	TGTGCCAGCAGTGAAGGGTTCACTAGCTACACAGATACGCAGTATTTT	CASSEGFTSYTDTQYF
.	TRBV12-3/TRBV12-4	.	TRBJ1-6	TGTGCCAGCAGTCGCCTACAGGGAGTCAATTCACCCCTCCACTTT	CASSRLQGVNSPLHF
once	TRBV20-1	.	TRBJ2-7	TGCAGTGCTAGAGGGAGTCCCTCCTACGAGCAGTACTTC	CSARGSPSYEQYF
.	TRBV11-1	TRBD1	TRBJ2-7	TGTGCCAGCAGCAATAGAGGGGACAGTACGCACTACGAGCAGTACTTC	CASSNRGDSTHYEQYF
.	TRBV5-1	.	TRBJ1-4	TGCGCCAGCAGCTTGGCCGGGAAGGGGGTAGGGGAAAAACTGTTTTTT	CASSLAGKGVGEKLFF
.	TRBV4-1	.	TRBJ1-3	TGCGCCAGCAGCCAAGCCCGCTCTGGAAACACCATATATTTT	CASSQARSGNTIYF
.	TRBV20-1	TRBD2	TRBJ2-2	TGCAGTGCTAGGAGCGGGGGGAACACCGTGGAGCTTTTTTTT	CSARSGGNTVELFF
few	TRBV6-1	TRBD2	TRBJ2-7	TGTGCCAGCAGTGAACTGGGGACTAACTACGAGCATTACTTC	CASSELGTNYEHYF
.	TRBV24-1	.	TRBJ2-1	TGTGCCACCAGTAGGCGGCGGGACAGCTACAATGAGCAGTTCTTC	CATSRRRDSYNEQFF